The 13 T cell receptor beta chains presented below share a single source sample, sequenced in a study of tumor-infiltrating lymphocytes in oesophageal squamous cell carcinoma (dated by TCRdb to 2015 to 2016). Receptor amplification or capture employed PCR. Sequencing took place on an Illumina HiSeq 2000. The public reads were quality trimmed at Q25 with fastp and then assembled into clones with MiXCR by TCRdb, keeping productive beta chains. For every CDR3 protein sequence, its rows merge into one entry that carries the most common genes and DNA. This sample comprises approximately 20,000 distinct CDR3 sequences, approximately 40% of them detected only once. The ten largest clones add up to roughly 12% of the sample. The sample consisted of normal esophageal tissue next to the tumor. Receptors originate from a male donor with esophageal squamous cell carcinoma.

This clonotype was recorded many times. The CDR3 loop is CASKQGGSNQPQHF. DNA for the CDR3: TGTGCCAGTAAACAGGGCGGGAGCAATCAGCCCCAGCATTTT. The genes are TRBV28 and TRBJ1-5, with a weak D call TRBD1 (6 bases). The CDR3 covers 14 residues. Germline V gene sequence: CDR1 MDHEN, CDR2 SYDVKM. Trimming left V 9 bases short and J 1 base short, with 13 bases between.

V gene TRBV19 combines with J gene TRBJ1-2; 9 bases are shared with TRBD1. The CDR3 loop spans 17 amino acids. The V segment lost 2 bases and the J segment 3 bases; nucleotides outside the gene matches: 10. The germline V gene has CDR1 LNHDA and CDR2 SQIVND (reference sequence). CDR3 loop: CASSITLPGQGDYGYTF. In DNA, the CDR3 is TGTGCCAGTAGTATAACCCTCCCGGGACAGGGAGACTATGGCTACACCTTC.

This clonotype was observed a handful of times. A much more abundant neighbour one base away suggests this may be a read error. This chain uses TRBV11-2 with TRBJ2-5; no clear D gene. The J call is doubtful: the DNA matches TRBJ2-1 better. CDR3 length equals 14 residues. Germline assignment: CDR1 SGHAT and CDR2 FQNNGV. The CDR3 DNA is TGTGCCAGCAGCTTAGACCCAGGAAGCTACGAGCAGTTCTTC. Translating gives CASSLDPGSYEQFF.

This clonotype is medium-sized in the sample. The chain employs TRBV7-3 and TRBJ2-2; D possibly corresponds to TRBD1 (6 bases). The germline V and J ends were trimmed by 4 bases and 0 bases, with 12 bases remaining between them. The CDR3 spans 16 residues. The germline gives CDR1 SGHTA, CDR2 FQGTGA. CDR3 residues: CASSSGTLANTGELFF. The CDR3 DNA reads TGTGCCAGCAGCTCTGGGACACTTGCGAACACCGGGGAGCTGTTTTTT.

The rearrangement links TRBV12-3 or TRBV12-4 to TRBJ2-4; 11 positions agree with TRBD2. The CDR3 contains 12 residues. The J segment lost 11 bases and the V segment lost 6 bases, leaving 3 bases of the junction unmatched. DNA of the CDR3: TGTGCCAGCAGCCTTAGCGGGGGGGTTCAGTACTTC. Translated: CASSLSGGVQYF.

The table lists this clonotype with a few counts. The CDR3 region has the DNA TGCGCCAGCAGCTTGGTGGGCGGGCCGTCCGGGGAGCTGTATTTT. Translated, it gives CASSLVGGPSGELYF. The V gene is TRBV5-1, the J gene TRBJ2-3; D possibly corresponds to TRBD2 (5 bases). Germline loops: CDR1 SGHRS, CDR2 YFSETQ. This CDR3 region has 15 residues. The V end lost 0 bases, the J end lost 14 bases, and 22 bases lay between the germline ends.

This chain connects TRBV6-2 or TRBV6-3 to TRBJ2-1; TRBD2 matches at 13 bases. Trimming cost V 6 bases and J 2 bases; bases outside gene matches: 7. This CDR3 contains 17 residues. Germline CDR1 MNHEY, CDR2 SVGEGT. The CDR3 DNA reads TGTGCCAGCAGAACTAGCGGGAGGGCCTCTACCTACAATGAGCAGTTCTTC. This sequence encodes CASRTSGRASTYNEQFF.

This chain connects TRBV6-1 to TRBJ1-2; D gene ambiguous. The V end lost 1 base, the J end lost 5 bases, and 8 bases lay between the germline ends. The CDR3 loop spans 13 amino acids. Germline V CDR1 and CDR2: MNHNS, SASEGT. CDR3 nucleotide sequence: TGTGCCAGCAGTGAAGGGGCAGGTTATGGCTACACCTTC. This sequence encodes CASSEGAGYGYTF.

The chain employs TRBV7-2 and TRBJ2-4; D is perhaps TRBD1 or TRBD2 (5 bases each). The J call is in doubt because the DNA end fits TRBJ2-1 better. The CDR3 is made up of 13 amino acids. Germline-derived CDR1 and CDR2 are SGHTA and FQGNSA. CDR3 DNA sequence: TGTGCCAGCAGCTCGGTGCGGTCAGGGACCCAGTTCTTC. Its protein product is CASSSVRSGTQFF.

Of note for this clonotype: With a much larger clone just one base away, this may be a read error. This chain uses TRBV6-2 or TRBV6-3 with TRBJ1-1; possible D gene TRBD1, 6 bases. The germline gives CDR1 MNHEY, CDR2 SVGEGT. This CDR3 contains 15 residues. The CDR3 protein is CASSYGGGAEEKLYF. For the CDR3, the DNA is TGTGCCAGCAGTTACGGTGGGGGCGCCGAGGAAAAACTGTATTTT.

This clonotype was seen only a few times. The chain carries TRBV7-9 and TRBJ2-5; D call uncertain. The DNA end lines up better with TRBJ2-7; the J call may be wrong. The germline CDR1 and CDR2 sequences are SEHNR and FQNEAQ (reference sequence). This CDR3 is 12 amino acids long. CDR3 nucleotides: TGTGCCAGCAGCTTTAAAGCCTACGAGCAGTACTTC. Protein product: CASSFKAYEQYF.

The J gene is TRBJ2-7, the V gene TRBV7-2; D is uncertain. The CDR3 is made up of 15 amino acids. Germline-derived CDR1 and CDR2 are SGHTA and FQGNSA. Between the trimmed V and J ends, which lost 5 bases and 0 bases, there was a span of 14 bases. CDR3 protein: CASSMGSSTSYEQYF. Here the CDR3 DNA reads TGTGCCAGCAGCATGGGATCTTCCACCTCCTACGAGCAGTACTTC.

In this sample, this clonotype turned up a few times. The chain uses TRBV7-2 and TRBJ2-7; the match to TRBD2 covers 7 bases. The J call could be wrong; TRBJ2-1 is a better fit for the DNA end. Germline assignment: CDR1 SGHTA and CDR2 FQGNSA. The length of the CDR3 is 15 residues. CDR3 bases: TGTGCCAGCAGCTCCTCTCGCGGGAGTTTCGATGAGCAGTTCTTC. Protein: CASSSSRGSFDEQFF.